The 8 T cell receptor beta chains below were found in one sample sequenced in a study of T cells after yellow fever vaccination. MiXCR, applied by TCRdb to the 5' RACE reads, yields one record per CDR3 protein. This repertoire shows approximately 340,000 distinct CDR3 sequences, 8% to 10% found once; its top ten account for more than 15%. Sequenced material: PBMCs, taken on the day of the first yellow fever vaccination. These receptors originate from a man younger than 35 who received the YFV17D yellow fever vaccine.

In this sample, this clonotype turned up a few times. In nucleotides, the CDR3 is TGCGCCAGCAGCCAATTGACTAGCGGGGGGAAAAAAGAGACCCAGTACTTC. Translation: CASSQLTSGGKKETQYF. V gene TRBV4-1 combines with J gene TRBJ2-5; 13 bases are shared with TRBD2. The junction had 6 bases not matched to a gene; V was cut back by 2 bases and J by 3 bases. This CDR3 is built from 17 residues. Germline CDR1 is MGHRA and CDR2 is YSYEKL.

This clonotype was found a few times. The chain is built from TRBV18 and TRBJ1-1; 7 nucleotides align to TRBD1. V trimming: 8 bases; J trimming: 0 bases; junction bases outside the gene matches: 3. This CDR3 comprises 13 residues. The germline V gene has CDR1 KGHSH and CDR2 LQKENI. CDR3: CASRQGVNTEAFF. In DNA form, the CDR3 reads TGTGCCAGCAGACAGGGTGTGAACACTGAAGCTTTCTTT.

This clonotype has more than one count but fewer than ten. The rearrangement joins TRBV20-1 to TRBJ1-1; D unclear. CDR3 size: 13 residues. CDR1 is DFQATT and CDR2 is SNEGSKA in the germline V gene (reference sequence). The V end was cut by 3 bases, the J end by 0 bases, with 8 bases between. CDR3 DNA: TGCAGTGCTAGTACCCCCTTGAACACTGAAGCTTTCTTT. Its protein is CSASTPLNTEAFF.

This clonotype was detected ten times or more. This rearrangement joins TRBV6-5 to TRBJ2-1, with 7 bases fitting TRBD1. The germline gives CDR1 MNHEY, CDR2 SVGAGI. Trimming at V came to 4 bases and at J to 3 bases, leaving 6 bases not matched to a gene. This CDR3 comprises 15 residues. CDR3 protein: CASSSQGVGYNEQFF. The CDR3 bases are TGTGCCAGCAGTTCGCAGGGGGTGGGCTACAATGAGCAGTTCTTC.

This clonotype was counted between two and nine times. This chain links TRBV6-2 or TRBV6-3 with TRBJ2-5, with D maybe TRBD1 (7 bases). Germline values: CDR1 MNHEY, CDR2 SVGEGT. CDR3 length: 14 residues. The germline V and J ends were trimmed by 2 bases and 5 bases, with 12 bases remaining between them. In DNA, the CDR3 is TGTGCCAGCAGTTACGCGACAGGGAGGGAGACCCAGTACTTC. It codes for CASSYATGRETQYF.

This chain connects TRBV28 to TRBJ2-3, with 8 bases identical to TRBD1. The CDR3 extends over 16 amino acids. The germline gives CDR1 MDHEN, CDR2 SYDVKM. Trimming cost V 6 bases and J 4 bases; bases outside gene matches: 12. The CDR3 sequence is CASRTPGQGSPDTQYF. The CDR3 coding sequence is TGTGCCAGCAGAACCCCCGGACAGGGTTCCCCAGATACGCAGTATTTT.

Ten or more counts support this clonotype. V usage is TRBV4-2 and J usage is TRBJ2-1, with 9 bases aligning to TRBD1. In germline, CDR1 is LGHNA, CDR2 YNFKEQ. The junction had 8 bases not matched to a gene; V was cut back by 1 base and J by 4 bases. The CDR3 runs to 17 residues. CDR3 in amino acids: CASSQGLQGAEYNEQFF. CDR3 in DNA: TGTGCCAGCAGCCAAGGCTTACAGGGGGCGGAATACAATGAGCAGTTCTTC.

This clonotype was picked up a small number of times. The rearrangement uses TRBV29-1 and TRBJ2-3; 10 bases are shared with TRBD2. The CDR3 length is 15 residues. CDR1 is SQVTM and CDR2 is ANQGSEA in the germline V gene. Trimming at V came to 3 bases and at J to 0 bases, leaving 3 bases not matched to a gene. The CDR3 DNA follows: TGCAGCGTTGATCTAGCGGGGGTGAGCACAGATACGCAGTATTTT. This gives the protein CSVDLAGVSTDTQYF.